The clone carrying this TCR beta chain appeared a single time. The data derive from a study of T cell changes during pregnancy in multiple sclerosis. CDR3 length equals 15 residues. V lost 5 bases and J 2 bases, leaving 19 bases between the germline ends. The germline V gene encodes CDR1 SQVTM and CDR2 ANQGSEA. Repertoires were generated with immunoSEQ multiplex PCR, while TCRdb's copy carries only in-frame clones and drops some. The sample holds about 43,000 clones, about 90% seen once. This chain links TRBV29-1 with TRBJ2-7; TRBD2 is a possible D gene (6 bases). This specimen was peripheral blood, taken in the second trimester of pregnancy. This sequence originates from a female donor in good health, enrolled as a control in a pregnancy study. The CDR3 is CSVRSGTGGAYEQYF. The CDR3 DNA is TGCAGCGTTCGGTCGGGCACCGGAGGGGCCTACGAGCAGTACTTC.